This T cell receptor beta chain stems from a study of CD8+CD57+ T cells in acquired aplastic anemia. Study background: Sorted CD4+ and CD8+ cells gave an average of approximately 3 ug of DNA.

For CDR3 and TCR beta VDJ profiling, genomic DNA was the template used. In TCRdb, the reads were re-called with MiXCR into one record per CDR3 protein. This table holds about 200,000 distinct CDR3 sequences, 65% found once. Sequencing was done on patients that had shown CD8+CD57+ cell expansion by flow cytometry. Germline-derived CDR1 and CDR2 are SNHLY and FYNNEI. The trim removed 10 bases at V and 6 bases at J, leaving 9 bases unmatched. The CDR3 is 15 amino acids. Remarks on this clonotype: The antigen remains unidentified.

Whole-study results and caveats: Shared by patients and controls, 25 to 30 CD8+ CDR3s were abundant in patients.

The receptor comes from a human donor with aplastic anemia. This rearrangement joins TRBV2 to TRBJ2-1; 13 bases agree with TRBD2. Source material: sorted CD4+, CD8+, or CD8+CD57+ T cells (not recorded which) from PBMCs. Here the CDR3 reads CANPSGTSGINEQFF. CDR3 bases: TGTGCCAACCCCTCCGGGACTAGCGGGATCAATGAGCAGTTCTTC.